This TCR beta chain was sequenced in a study of persistence of HIV-infected CD4 T cells. Whole-study results and caveats: CMV- and Gag-responding cells had lower TCRbeta richness than CD3/CD28-responding cells.

Notes on this clone: Antigen: not known.

Cells were stimulated with overlapping HIV-1 Gag 15-mer peptides. CD40L/CD69 double-negative CD45RO-high memory CD4+ T cells were collected. The immunoSEQ assay was version 4, run in survey mode. Profiled with immunoSEQ multiplex PCR; TCRdb holds only in-frame clones, not every one. This sample carries about 40,000 clones, around 78% of them seen once, and the ten largest clones take over 12%. The V gene end was trimmed by 2 bases and the J gene end by 6 bases; junction bases not matched to a gene: 3. The CDR3 sequence is 14 residues long. Germline V gene sequence: CDR1 MGHDK, CDR2 SYGVNS. The chain is built from TRBV25-1 and TRBJ1-2; 10 bases match TRBD1. The source of this sequence is an adult man with HIV who was CMV-seropositive. The sequenced sample was CD4+ T cells sorted from PBMCs after roughly 19-hour stimulation, obtained from a patient who received antiretroviral therapy. This CDR3 reads CASSEPGTGDGYTF. CDR3 bases: TGTGCCAGCAGTGAACCGGGGACAGGGGATGGCTACACCTTC.